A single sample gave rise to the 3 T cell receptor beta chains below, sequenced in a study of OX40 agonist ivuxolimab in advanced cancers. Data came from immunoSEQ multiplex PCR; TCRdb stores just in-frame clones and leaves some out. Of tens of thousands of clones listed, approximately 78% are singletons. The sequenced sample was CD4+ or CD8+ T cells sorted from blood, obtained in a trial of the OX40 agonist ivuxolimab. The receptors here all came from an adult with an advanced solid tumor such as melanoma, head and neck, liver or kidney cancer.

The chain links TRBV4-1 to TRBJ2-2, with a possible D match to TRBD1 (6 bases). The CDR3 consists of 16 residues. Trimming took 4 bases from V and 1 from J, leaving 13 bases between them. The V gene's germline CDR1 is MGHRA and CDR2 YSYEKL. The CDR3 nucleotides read TGCGCCAGCAGCCCCAATAGGGGACAGAACACCGGGGAGCTGTTTTTT. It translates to CASSPNRGQNTGELFF.

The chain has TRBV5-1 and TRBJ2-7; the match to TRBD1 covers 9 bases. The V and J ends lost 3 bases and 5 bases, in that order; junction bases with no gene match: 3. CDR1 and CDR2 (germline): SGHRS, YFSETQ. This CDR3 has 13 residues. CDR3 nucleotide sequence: TGCGCCAGCAGCTCGGACAGGGGACACGAGCAGTACTTC. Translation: CASSSDRGHEQYF.

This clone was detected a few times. CDR3 loop: CASSPGQGNPNTEAFF. CDR3 nucleotide sequence: TGTGCCAGCTCCCCGGGACAGGGGAATCCGAACACTGAAGCTTTCTTT. The chain carries TRBV18 and TRBJ1-1, with 10 bases aligning to TRBD1. This CDR3 is 16 amino acids long. Trimming at V came to 6 bases and at J to 1 base, leaving 8 bases not matched to a gene. Germline-derived CDR1 and CDR2 are KGHSH and LQKENI. The variable domain in full, with the rest retrieved from reference TRBV18 and TRBJ1-1, is NAGVMQNPRHLVRRRGQEARLRCSPMKGHSHVYWYRQLPEEGLKFMVYLQKENIIDESGMPKERFSAEFPKEGPSILRIQQVVRGDSAAYFCASSPGQGNPNTEAFFGQGTRLTVV.